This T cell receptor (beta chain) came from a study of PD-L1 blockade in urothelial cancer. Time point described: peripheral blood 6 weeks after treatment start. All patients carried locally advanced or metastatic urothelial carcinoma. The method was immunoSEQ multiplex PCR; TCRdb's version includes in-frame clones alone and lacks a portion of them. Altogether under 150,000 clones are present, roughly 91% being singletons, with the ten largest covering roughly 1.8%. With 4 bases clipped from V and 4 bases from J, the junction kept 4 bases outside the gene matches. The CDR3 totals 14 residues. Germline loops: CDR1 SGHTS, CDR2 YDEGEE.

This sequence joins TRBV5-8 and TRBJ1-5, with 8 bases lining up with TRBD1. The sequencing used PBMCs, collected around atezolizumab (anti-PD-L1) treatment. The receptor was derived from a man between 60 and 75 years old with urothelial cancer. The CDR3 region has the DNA TGTGCCAGCAGCGGGGGACAGGTAAATCAGCCCCAGCATTTT. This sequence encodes CASSGGQVNQPQHF.